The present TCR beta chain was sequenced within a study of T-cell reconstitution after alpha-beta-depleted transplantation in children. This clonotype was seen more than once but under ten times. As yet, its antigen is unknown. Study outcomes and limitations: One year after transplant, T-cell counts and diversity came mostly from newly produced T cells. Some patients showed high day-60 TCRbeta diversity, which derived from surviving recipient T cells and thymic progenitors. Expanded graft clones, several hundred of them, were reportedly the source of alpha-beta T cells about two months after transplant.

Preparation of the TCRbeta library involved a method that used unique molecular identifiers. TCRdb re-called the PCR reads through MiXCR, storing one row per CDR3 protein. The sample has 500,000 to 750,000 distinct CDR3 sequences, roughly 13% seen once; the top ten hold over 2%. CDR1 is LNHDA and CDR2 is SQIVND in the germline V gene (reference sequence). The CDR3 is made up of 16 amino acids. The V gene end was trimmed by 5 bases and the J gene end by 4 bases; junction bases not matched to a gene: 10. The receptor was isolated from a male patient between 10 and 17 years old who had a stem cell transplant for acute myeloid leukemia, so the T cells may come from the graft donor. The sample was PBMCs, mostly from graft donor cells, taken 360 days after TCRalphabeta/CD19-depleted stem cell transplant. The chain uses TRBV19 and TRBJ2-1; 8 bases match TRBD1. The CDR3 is CASSRSPGQEYNEQFF. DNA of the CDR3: TGTGCCAGTAGTCGATCTCCGGGACAGGAGTACAATGAGCAGTTCTTC.